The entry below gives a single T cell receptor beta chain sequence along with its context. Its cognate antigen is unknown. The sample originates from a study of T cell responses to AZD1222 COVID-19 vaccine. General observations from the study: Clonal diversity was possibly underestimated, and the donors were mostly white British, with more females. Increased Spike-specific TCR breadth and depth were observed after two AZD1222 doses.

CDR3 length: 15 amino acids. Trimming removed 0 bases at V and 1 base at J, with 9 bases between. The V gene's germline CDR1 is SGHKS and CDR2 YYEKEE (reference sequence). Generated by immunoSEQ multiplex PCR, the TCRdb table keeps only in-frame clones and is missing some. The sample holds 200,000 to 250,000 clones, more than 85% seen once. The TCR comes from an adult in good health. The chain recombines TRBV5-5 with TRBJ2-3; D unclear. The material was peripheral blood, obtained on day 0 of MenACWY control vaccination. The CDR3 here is CASSLGLVGTDTQYF. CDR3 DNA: TGTGCCAGCAGCTTGGGTCTCGTGGGCACAGATACGCAGTATTTT.